Listed here is a single TCR beta chain. Its antigen is not known. With 5 bases clipped from V and 4 bases from J, the junction kept 10 bases outside the gene matches. This CDR3 has 16 amino acids. The germline V gene has CDR1 LNHDA and CDR2 SQIVND (reference sequence). These data are taken from a study of Ad26.COV2.S vaccination and SARS-CoV-2 variants. Study as a whole: Trial arm assignment for the donor was COV1001 Ad26.COV2.S. Intramuscular Ad26.COV2.S at 5x10^10 or 1x10^11 viral particles. Regarding the study as a whole: The placebo group had lower spike-specific TCR breadth than the vaccine recipients did.

Regarding treatment: 15 to 20 received Ad26.COV2.S at low or high dose, single or two shots; 5 received placebo; per-sample allocation not given. Day 63 following the first vaccine or placebo injection was when the samples were taken. The individual, an adult aged 18-55 years, was a donor in Boston. Assay: immunoSEQ multiplex PCR; the TCRdb copy retains only in-frame clones and omits some. The sample consists of hundreds of thousands of clones, 80% to 90% of them appearing once. Specimen: peripheral blood, collected in a trial of Ad26.COV2.S vaccine versus placebo. The V gene is TRBV19, the J gene TRBJ1-4, with 7 bases fitting TRBD1. This receptor was taken from a person aged 18 to 59 who received the Ad26.COV2.S COVID-19 vaccine or a placebo. CDR3 in DNA: TGTGCCAGTAGTGGGACAGCGACTACAAGTAATGAAAAACTGTTTTTT. Amino acid sequence: CASSGTATTSNEKLFF.